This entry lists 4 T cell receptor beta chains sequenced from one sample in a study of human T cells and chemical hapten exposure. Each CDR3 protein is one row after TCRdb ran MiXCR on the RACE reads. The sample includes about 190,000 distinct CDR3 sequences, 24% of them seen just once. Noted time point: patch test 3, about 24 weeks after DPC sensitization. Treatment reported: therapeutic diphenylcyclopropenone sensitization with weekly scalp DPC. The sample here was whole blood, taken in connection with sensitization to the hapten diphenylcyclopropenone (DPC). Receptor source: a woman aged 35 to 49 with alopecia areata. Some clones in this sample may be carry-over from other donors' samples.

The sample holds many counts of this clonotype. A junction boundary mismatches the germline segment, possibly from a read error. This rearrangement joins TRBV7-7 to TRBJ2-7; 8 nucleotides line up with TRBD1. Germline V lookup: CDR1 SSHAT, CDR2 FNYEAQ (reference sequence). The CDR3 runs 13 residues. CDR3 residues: CASSLGRGQEQYF. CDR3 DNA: TGTGCTAGCAGCTTAGGCAGGGGGCAGGAGCAGTACTTC.

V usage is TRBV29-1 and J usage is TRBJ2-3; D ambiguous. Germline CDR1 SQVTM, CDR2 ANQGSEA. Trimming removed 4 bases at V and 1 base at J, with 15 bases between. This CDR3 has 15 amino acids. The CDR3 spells CSVVGSSLGTDTQYF. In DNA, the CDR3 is TGCAGCGTTGTAGGGTCCAGTTTAGGCACAGATACGCAGTATTTT.

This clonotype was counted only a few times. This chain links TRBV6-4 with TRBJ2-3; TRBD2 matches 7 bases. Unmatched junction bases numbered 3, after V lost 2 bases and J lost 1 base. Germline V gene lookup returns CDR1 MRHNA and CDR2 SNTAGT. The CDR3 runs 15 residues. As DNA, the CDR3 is TGTGCCAGCAGTGACAGGGCGGGAGGCACAGATACGCAGTATTTT. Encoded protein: CASSDRAGGTDTQYF.

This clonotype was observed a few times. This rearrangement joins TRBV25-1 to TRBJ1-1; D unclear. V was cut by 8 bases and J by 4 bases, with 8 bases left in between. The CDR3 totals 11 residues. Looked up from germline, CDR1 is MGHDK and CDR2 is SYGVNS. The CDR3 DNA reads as TGTGCCAGCGCCGCGAGCACTGAAGCTTTCTTT. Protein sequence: CASAASTEAFF.